Shown below are 29 T cell receptor beta chains from a single sample sequenced in a study of shared clonotypes between healthy human individuals. Generated by immunoSEQ multiplex PCR, the TCRdb table keeps only in-frame clones and is missing some. The sample has about 1 million clones, about 74% seen once. The sample taken for sequencing was memory CD4+ T cells sorted from blood. Subset defined: CD45RA-negative fraction. The receptors were sampled from a man aged 18 to 30 in good health.

V is TRBV30 and J is TRBJ1-2; D is unresolved. Trimming removed 0 bases from V and 8 bases from J, with 13 bases in between. This CDR3 has 13 amino acids. Germline V gene lookup returns CDR1 GTSNPN and CDR2 SVGIG (reference sequence). This CDR3 reads CAWSVGPAGGYTF. The DNA for the CDR3 is TGTGCCTGGAGTGTAGGACCGGCAGGAGGCTACACCTTC. Full variable domain (missing parts from reference TRBV30 and TRBJ1-2): SQTIHQWPATLVQPVGSPLSLECTVEGTSNPNLYWYRQAAGRGLQLLFYSVGIGQISSEVPQNLSASRPQDRQFILSSKKLLLSDSGFYLCAWSVGPAGGYTFGSGTRLTVV.

The gene calls are TRBV6-1 and TRBJ1-1; 7 bases agree with TRBD1. After removal of 2 bases from V and 3 bases from J, the junction contained 6 bases not matched to a gene. This CDR3 is 15 amino acids long. Germline loops: CDR1 MNHNS, CDR2 SASEGT. CDR3 residues: CASSEMGRGYTEAFF. Here the CDR3 DNA reads TGTGCCAGCAGTGAAATGGGCAGGGGGTACACTGAAGCTTTCTTT.

The V call is TRBV4-3, the J call TRBJ1-2, with D perhaps TRBD1 (6 bases). This CDR3 is 16 amino acids long. The germline V gene has CDR1 LGHNA and CDR2 YSLEER. Trimming stripped 4 bases from V and 7 bases from J, with 22 bases between. The chain's CDR3 is CASSRGRSGGLAGYTF. The CDR3 nucleotides read TGCGCCAGCAGCCGAGGGCGTTCGGGGGGCCTTGCTGGCTACACCTTC.

This clone was picked up a small number of times. The rearrangement links TRBV4-1 to TRBJ2-7; D unresolved. Trimming removed 1 base from V and 6 bases from J, with 4 bases in between. The CDR3 spans 11 residues. CDR1 and CDR2 (germline): MGHRA, YSYEKL. As DNA, the CDR3 is TGCGCCAGCAGCCAAGCCAGCGAGCAGTACTTC. It specifies CASSQASEQYF.

The CDR3 loop is CAWSSNYGYTF. CDR3 DNA: TGTGCCTGGAGTAGTAACTATGGCTACACCTTC. This chain connects TRBV30 to TRBJ1-2; no clear D. CDR3 length equals 11 residues. Germline CDR1 GTSNPN, CDR2 SVGIG (reference sequence). Deletions cut 2 bases from V and 1 base from J, with 2 bases between. The full variable domain, in which reference TRBV30 and TRBJ1-2 provide the parts outside the CDR3, is SQTIHQWPATLVQPVGSPLSLECTVEGTSNPNLYWYRQAAGRGLQLLFYSVGIGQISSEVPQNLSASRPQDRQFILSSKKLLLSDSGFYLCAWSSNYGYTFGSGTRLTVV.

The chain recombines TRBV27 with TRBJ1-6, with 8 bases aligning to TRBD1. The V segment lost 7 bases and the J segment 10 bases; nucleotides outside the gene matches: 9. The V gene's germline CDR1 is MNHEY and CDR2 SMNVEV (reference sequence). The CDR3 length is 14 residues. CDR3 in amino acids: CASNLGQAGSPLHF. In DNA form, the CDR3 reads TGTGCCAGCAATCTGGGACAGGCTGGGTCACCCCTCCACTTT.

The chain is built from TRBV9 and TRBJ1-4; D is uncertain. This CDR3 is 15 amino acids long. Germline CDR1 and CDR2: SGDLS and YYNGEE. Trimming left V 0 bases short and J 5 bases short, with 11 bases between. CDR3 in DNA: TGTGCCAGCAGCGTAGGGGAGGGAACGAATGAAAAACTGTTTTTT. Translated: CASSVGEGTNEKLFF.

The chain recombines TRBV6-6 with TRBJ2-4; 9 positions match TRBD2. V was clipped by 5 bases and J by 6 bases; unmatched bases: 2. Germline assignment: CDR1 MNHNY and CDR2 SVGAGI (reference sequence). CDR3 size: 13 residues. In DNA form, the CDR3 reads TGTGCCAGCAGTCTGACTAGCGGAAACATTCAGTACTTC. This codes for CASSLTSGNIQYF.

The chain combines TRBV7-9 with TRBJ2-2, with D perhaps matching TRBD2 (5 bases). The V and J ends lost 5 bases and 7 bases respectively, with 14 bases between them. The CDR3 runs 14 residues. Germline V gene sequence: CDR1 SEHNR, CDR2 FQNEAQ (reference sequence). CDR3 nucleotides: TGTGCCAGCAGCCTAAGAGGGTCGGGCGGGGAGCTGTTTTTT. Protein product: CASSLRGSGGELFF.

The rearrangement links TRBV18 to TRBJ2-6, with D perhaps TRBD1 (6 bases). CDR3 length: 16 residues. Germline V lookup: CDR1 KGHSH, CDR2 LQKENI. The germline V and J ends were trimmed by 2 bases and 0 bases, with 8 bases remaining between them. The CDR3 DNA reads as TGTGCCAGCTCACCAGGGACAACCTCTGGGGCCAACGTCCTGACTTTC. As protein: CASSPGTTSGANVLTF.

The chain couples TRBV29-1 to TRBJ2-3; D gene ambiguous. Trimming stripped 1 base from V and 6 bases from J, with 8 bases between. The CDR3 extends over 12 amino acids. Per the germline V gene, CDR1 is SQVTM and CDR2 is ANQGSEA. CDR3 nucleotide sequence: TGCAGCGTTGAAGCCACTGGCGATACGCAGTATTTT. Residues: CSVEATGDTQYF.

The chain recombines TRBV11-2 with TRBJ2-7; D is uncertain. V was cut by 5 bases and J by 0 bases, with 11 bases left in between. The length of the CDR3 is 14 residues. From germline, CDR1 is SGHAT and CDR2 FQNNGV. The CDR3 nucleotides read TGTGCCAGCAGCCCTACCGGTCCCTCCTACGAGCAGTACTTC. Encoded protein: CASSPTGPSYEQYF.

This clone has more than one count but fewer than ten. The genes are TRBV29-1 and TRBJ2-7; D might be TRBD2 (6 bases). V gave up 1 base and J gave up 6 bases, with 10 bases separating them. Per the germline V gene, CDR1 is SQVTM and CDR2 is ANQGSEA. The CDR3 length is 12 residues. In nucleotides, the CDR3 is TGCAGCGTTGAAGGGCAGGGAGGCGAGCAGTACTTC. It is translated as CSVEGQGGEQYF.

This clone was seen at least ten times. J is TRBJ2-2 and V is TRBV6-5; the D is unclear. Trimming shortened V by 3 bases and J by 1 base, and 9 bases separated the two germline ends. Germline V CDR1 and CDR2: MNHEY, SVGAGI. The CDR3 has 15 amino acids. As DNA, the CDR3 is TGTGCCAGCAGTTATGAAGGGATGAACACCGGGGAGCTGTTTTTT. It codes for CASSYEGMNTGELFF.

Remarks on this clone: A much larger clonotype is one base distant, so this may be a read error. The chain uses TRBV6-6 and TRBJ2-1; 7 bases map to TRBD2. The trim removed 6 bases at V and 0 bases at J, leaving 5 bases unmatched. The CDR3 is made up of 15 amino acids. Per the germline V gene, CDR1 is MNHNY and CDR2 is SVGAGI (reference sequence). The DNA of the CDR3 is TGTGCCAGCAGCGTAGCGGGTAGCTCCTACAATGAGCAGTTCTTC. Translation gives CASSVAGSSYNEQFF.

The chain joins TRBV5-1 to TRBJ2-2, with no clear D. The ends were cut back, 4 bases at V and 0 bases at J, with 10 bases in the middle. Germline V lookup: CDR1 SGHRS, CDR2 YFSETQ. There are 15 residues in the CDR3. CDR3: CASSEIQTNTGELFF. The CDR3 coding sequence is TGCGCCAGCAGCGAGATACAGACGAACACCGGGGAGCTGTTTTTT.

The CDR3 loop reads CASSIFGGRASSITEAFF. CDR3 in DNA: TGTGCCAGTAGTATATTCGGGGGGAGGGCATCAAGCATCACTGAAGCTTTCTTT. The chain uses TRBV19 and TRBJ1-1; D may be TRBD1 (5 bases). This CDR3 is built from 18 residues. Germline V gene lookup returns CDR1 LNHDA and CDR2 SQIVND (reference sequence). Trimming pared 2 bases from V and 4 bases from J, leaving 23 bases between.

This chain connects TRBV6-6 to TRBJ2-7; TRBD1 matches at 8 bases. CDR1 MNHNY and CDR2 SVGAGI come from the germline V gene (reference sequence). The junction had 11 bases not matched to a gene; V was cut back by 8 bases and J by 2 bases. CDR3 size: 15 residues. CDR3 region: CASSSTGENPYEQYF. DNA for the CDR3: TGTGCCAGCTCCTCGACAGGGGAGAACCCCTACGAGCAGTACTTC.

This clone was recorded at least ten times. The chain links TRBV15 to TRBJ2-5; D call uncertain. Germline values: CDR1 LNHNV, CDR2 YYDKDF (reference sequence). Trimming removed 0 bases from V and 7 bases from J, with 6 bases in between. The CDR3 consists of 12 residues. The CDR3 DNA reads TGTGCCACCAGCAGAGACGTGGGGACCCAGTACTTC. This translates into CATSRDVGTQYF.

V usage is TRBV19 and J usage is TRBJ1-2, with unresolved D. The CDR3 length is 18 residues. Germline values: CDR1 LNHDA, CDR2 SQIVND (reference sequence). Trimming removed 6 bases at V and 2 bases at J, with 25 bases between. The CDR3 loop is CASSNTLPPGPGNYGYTF. The CDR3 DNA sequence: TGTGCCAGTAGCAACACACTCCCCCCGGGCCCTGGAAACTATGGCTACACCTTC.

The chain has TRBV19 and TRBJ2-6; D is uncertain. The CDR3 is 18 amino acids. CDR1 is LNHDA and CDR2 is SQIVND in the germline V gene (reference sequence). V was pared by 3 bases and J by 0 bases, with 15 bases between. CDR3 amino acids: CASSIRTALSSGANVLTF. The CDR3 nucleotides are TGTGCCAGTAGTATTAGAACAGCATTAAGCTCTGGGGCCAACGTCCTGACTTTC.

A word on this clone: This could be a read error, since a much larger clone is one nucleotide away. The chain joins TRBV6-6 to TRBJ2-2; no clear D gene. The CDR3 contains 11 residues. Trimming removed 6 bases at V and 4 bases at J, with 3 bases between. CDR1 is MNHNY, CDR2 SVGAGI, per germline (reference sequence). The CDR3 bases are TGTGCCAGCAGCATCACCGGGGAGCTGTTTTTT. Translation gives CASSITGELFF.

Here the CDR3 reads CASRDPTGRNQPQHF. The CDR3, as DNA: TGTGCCAGCAGAGACCCGACAGGACGCAATCAGCCCCAGCATTTT. The chain recombines TRBV28 with TRBJ1-5, with a possible D match to TRBD1 (6 bases). Germline V CDR1 and CDR2: MDHEN, SYDVKM. CDR3 length: 15 residues. V was cut by 6 bases and J by 2 bases, with 14 bases left in between.

The chain employs TRBV28 and TRBJ1-2; 7 bases line up with TRBD1. The CDR3 is 14 residues long. J gave up 7 bases and V 3 bases, and 8 bases lay outside the gene matches. Germline V CDR1 and CDR2: MDHEN, SYDVKM. The CDR3 DNA reads as TGTGCCAGCAGTTTCCCCCACAGGGGCACTGGCTACACCTTC. Encoded protein: CASSFPHRGTGYTF.

The chain joins TRBV29-1 to TRBJ2-7; 8 nucleotides agree with TRBD2. With V trimmed by 1 base and J by 3 bases, 17 bases remained unmatched. Germline assignment: CDR1 SQVTM and CDR2 ANQGSEA. This CDR3 has 18 amino acids. CDR3 bases: TGCAGCGTTGAAGTCCGAGGGACTAGGGGCCGAGACGGCTACGAGCAGTACTTC. Translation: CSVEVRGTRGRDGYEQYF.

This chain connects TRBV4-1 to TRBJ1-3, with 9 bases lining up with TRBD1. The CDR3 covers 15 residues. The ends lost 6 bases at V and 2 bases at J; junction bases unmatched: 5. Germline-derived CDR1 and CDR2 are MGHRA and YSYEKL. The CDR3 bases are TGCGCCAGCAGTCGTACAGGGGGCCCTGGAAACACCATATATTTT. Amino acids: CASSRTGGPGNTIYF.

CDR3 bases: TGCGCCAGCAGCTTACCCGGGACAGGGGGTTCTGACGAGCAGTACTTC. Encoded protein: CASSLPGTGGSDEQYF. The genes are TRBV5-1 and TRBJ2-7, with 11 bases that match TRBD1. CDR1 and CDR2 (germline): SGHRS, YFSETQ. There are 16 residues in the CDR3. Germline trimming cut 2 bases from V and 5 bases from J; bases unmatched to any gene: 9.

The chain combines TRBV6-4 with TRBJ1-6; D gene ambiguous. V lost 3 bases and J lost 10, with 10 bases in between. The CDR3 length is 13 residues. The germline V gene encodes CDR1 MRHNA and CDR2 SNTAGT. The CDR3 spells CASSEARNSPLHF. The CDR3 nucleotides read TGTGCCAGCAGTGAGGCCAGAAACTCACCCCTCCACTTT.

The chain combines TRBV6-5 with TRBJ2-3, with D possibly matching TRBD1 (6 bases). V was cut by 4 bases and J by 11 bases, with 13 bases left in between. Germline lookup yields CDR1 MNHEY and CDR2 SVGAGI. The CDR3 is made up of 12 amino acids. This CDR3 reads CASSSGPGQQYF. The CDR3 coding sequence is TGTGCCAGCAGTTCCGGACCGGGACAGCAGTATTTT.